The 2 T cell receptor beta chains presented below share a single source sample, sequenced in a study of T cells generated in artificial thymic organoids. Semi-nested PCR with reverse primers in the TRAC or TRBC constant regions amplified each chain separately. TCRdb ran MiXCR on the 5' RACE reads and lists one entry per CDR3 protein. Among 5,600 or so distinct CDR3 sequences listed, over 30% were seen once. Sequenced material: naive CD8+ T cells from blood. Specified subset: CD3+TCRalphabeta+CD8SP T cells; for blood, CD45RO-CCR7+ naive CD8+ T cells. These receptors came from a human donor who gave cord blood stem cells for thymic organoid culture, a cardiac surgery patient who gave postnatal thymus, or a blood donor (not recorded which).

The V gene is TRBV28, the J gene TRBJ1-6; D might be TRBD1 (6 bases). Looked up from germline, CDR1 is MDHEN and CDR2 is SYDVKM. The CDR3 length is 12 residues. V was trimmed by 9 bases and J by 7 bases, leaving 10 bases between them. The CDR3 protein is CASGQGNSPLHF. The DNA for the CDR3 is TGTGCCAGTGGCCAGGGGAATTCACCCCTCCACTTT.

For this clonotype: Just one base apart from a much larger clone, this may be a read error. The V and J genes are TRBV2 and TRBJ2-5; 7 nucleotides align to TRBD1. The V gene end was trimmed by 11 bases and the J gene end by 5 bases; junction bases not matched to a gene: 5. Looked up from germline, CDR1 is SNHLY and CDR2 is FYNNEI. The CDR3 sequence is 11 residues long. The CDR3 here is CACKQGETQYF. The CDR3 DNA is TGTGCCTGCAAACAGGGGGAGACCCAGTACTTC.